This T cell receptor beta chain stems from a study of T cell changes during pregnancy in multiple sclerosis. Repertoires were generated with immunoSEQ multiplex PCR, while TCRdb's copy carries only in-frame clones and drops some. The table has some 77,000 clones, approximately 90% seen once. The clonotype comes from a female donor with multiple sclerosis, enrolled in a pregnancy study. This specimen was peripheral blood, taken before pregnancy.

The CDR3 sequence: CASSSQGNSPLHF. CDR3 DNA sequence: TGTGCCAGCAGCTCACAGGGAAATTCACCCCTCCACTTT. V gene TRBV7-9 combines with J gene TRBJ1-6, with D maybe TRBD1 (6 bases). This CDR3 spans 13 amino acids. Germline V CDR1 and CDR2: SEHNR, FQNEAQ (reference sequence). Trimming removed 4 bases from V and 7 bases from J, with 8 bases in between.